This T cell receptor beta chain was identified during a study of CD8 T cells in ankylosing spondylitis. CDR1 ENHRY and CDR2 SYGVKD come from the germline V gene. This CDR3 has 16 amino acids. Trimming shortened V by 5 bases and J by 0 bases, and 13 bases separated the two germline ends. A quantitative 5'-RACE method, one with molecular barcodes, was used to make TCR beta libraries. TCRdb used MiXCR to reprocess the 5' RACE reads, holding one entry per CDR3 protein. The sample contains some 350,000 distinct CDR3 sequences, about 15% of which appear only once. This clonotype was picked up a small number of times.

This sequence was found in a male donor with ankylosing spondylitis or in good health (not recorded which). Sequencing was performed on blood, either unsorted or a sorted T cell fraction (not recorded which). The V call is TRBV10-3, the J call TRBJ2-2; possibly TRBD2 for D (6 bases). CDR3 in amino acids: CAISYGSGPNTGELFF. The CDR3 DNA follows: TGTGCCATCAGTTACGGGAGCGGACCGAACACCGGGGAGCTGTTTTTT.